The clone carrying this TCR beta chain was counted a single time. Its target is unknown. This entry is derived from a study of T cell responses to AZD1222 COVID-19 vaccine. About the research overall: Some second doses came at about 4 weeks and others at about 12 weeks; these were pooled. Study-wide results and limits: All repertoire sampling was performed exclusively after the peak T cell response. The span of vaccine-associated CD4 TCRs extended across spike, with dominance at 160-218 and 743-854. Unmutated variant regions reportedly attract nearly half of all spike-specific TCRs.

Clones were read by immunoSEQ multiplex PCR, and TCRdb kept only the in-frame ones, dropping some. The table has 110,000 to 150,000 clones, roughly 90% seen once. CDR1 is SGHAT, CDR2 FQNNGV, per germline. V lost 1 base, J lost 6 bases, and 6 bases stayed unmatched. The CDR3 consists of 16 residues. The receptor comes from an adult in good health. The rearrangement joins TRBV11-2 to TRBJ1-4, with TRBD1 identical over 9 bases. The sample was peripheral blood, taken on day 0 of AZD1222 vaccination. The CDR3 region is CASSLVTGGRHEKLFF. DNA for the CDR3: TGTGCCAGCAGCTTAGTAACAGGGGGCCGTCATGAAAAACTGTTTTTT.